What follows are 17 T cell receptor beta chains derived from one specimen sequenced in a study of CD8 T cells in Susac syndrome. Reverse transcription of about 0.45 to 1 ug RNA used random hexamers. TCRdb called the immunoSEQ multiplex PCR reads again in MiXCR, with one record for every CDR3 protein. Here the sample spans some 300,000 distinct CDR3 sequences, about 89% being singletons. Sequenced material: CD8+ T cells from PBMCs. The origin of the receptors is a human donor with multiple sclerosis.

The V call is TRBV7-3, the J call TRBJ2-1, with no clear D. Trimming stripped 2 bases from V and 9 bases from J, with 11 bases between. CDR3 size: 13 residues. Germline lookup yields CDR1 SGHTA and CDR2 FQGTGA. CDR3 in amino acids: CASSLGLRSEQFF. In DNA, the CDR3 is TGTGCCAGCAGCTTAGGATTAAGGTCTGAGCAGTTCTTC.

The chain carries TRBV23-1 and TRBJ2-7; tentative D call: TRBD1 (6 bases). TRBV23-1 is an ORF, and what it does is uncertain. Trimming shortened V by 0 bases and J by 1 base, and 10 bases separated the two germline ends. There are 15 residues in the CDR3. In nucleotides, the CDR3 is TGCGCCAGCAGTCAATCGTGCCAGGGGTCCTACGAGCAGTACTTC. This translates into CASSQSCQGSYEQYF.

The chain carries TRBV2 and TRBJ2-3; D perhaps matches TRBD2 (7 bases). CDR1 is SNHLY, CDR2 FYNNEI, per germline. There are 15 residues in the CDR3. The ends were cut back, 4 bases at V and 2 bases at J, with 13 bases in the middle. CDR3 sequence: CASSGGGGPTDTQYF. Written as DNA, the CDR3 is TGTGCCAGCAGTGGAGGCGGGGGCCCCACAGATACGCAGTATTTT. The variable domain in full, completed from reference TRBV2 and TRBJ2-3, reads EPEVTQTPSHQVTQMGQEVILRCVPISNHLYFYWYRQILGQKVEFLVSFYNNEISEKSEIFDDQFSVERPDGSNFTLKIRSTKLEDSAMYFCASSGGGGPTDTQYFGPGTRLTVL.

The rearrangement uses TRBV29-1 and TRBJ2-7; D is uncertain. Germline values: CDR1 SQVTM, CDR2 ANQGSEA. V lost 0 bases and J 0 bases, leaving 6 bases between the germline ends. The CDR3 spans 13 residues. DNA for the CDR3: TGCAGCGTTGAAGAGGTCCGCTCCTACGAGCAGTACTTC. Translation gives CSVEEVRSYEQYF.

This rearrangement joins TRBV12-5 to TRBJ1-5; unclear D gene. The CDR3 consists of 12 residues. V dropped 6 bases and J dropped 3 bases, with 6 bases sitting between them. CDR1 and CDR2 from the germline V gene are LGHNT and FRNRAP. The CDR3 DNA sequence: TGTGCTAGTGGGACACTCAATCAGCCCCAGCATTTT. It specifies CASGTLNQPQHF.

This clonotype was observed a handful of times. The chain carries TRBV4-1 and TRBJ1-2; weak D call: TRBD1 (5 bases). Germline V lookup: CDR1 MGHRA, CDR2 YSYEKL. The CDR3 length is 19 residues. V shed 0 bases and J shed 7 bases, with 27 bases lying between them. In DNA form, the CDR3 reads TGCGCCAGCAGCCAAGACATTAATGGGGTCCTGCCGGGGCCGAGTGGCTACACCTTC. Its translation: CASSQDINGVLPGPSGYTF.

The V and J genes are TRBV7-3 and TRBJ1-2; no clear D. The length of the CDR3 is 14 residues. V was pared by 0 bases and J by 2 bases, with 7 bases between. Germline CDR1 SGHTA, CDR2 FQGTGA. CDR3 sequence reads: CASSLTSENYGYTF. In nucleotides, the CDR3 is TGTGCCAGCAGCTTAACGTCGGAAAACTATGGCTACACCTTC.

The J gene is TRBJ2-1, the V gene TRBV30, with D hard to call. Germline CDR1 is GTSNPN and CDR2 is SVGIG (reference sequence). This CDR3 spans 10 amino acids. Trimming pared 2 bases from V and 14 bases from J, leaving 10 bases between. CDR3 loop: CAWSTGWKFF. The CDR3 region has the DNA TGTGCCTGGAGTACTGGATGGAAGTTCTTC. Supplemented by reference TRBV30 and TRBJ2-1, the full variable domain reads SQTIHQWPATLVQPVGSPLSLECTVEGTSNPNLYWYRQAAGRGLQLLFYSVGIGQISSEVPQNLSASRPQDRQFILSSKKLLLSDSGFYLCAWSTGWKFFGPGTRLTVL.

DNA for the CDR3: TGTGCCAGCAGCTTATTCGTTTTGCGGAAACCCGATGAGACCCAGTACTTC. Its protein product is CASSLFVLRKPDETQYF. This chain links TRBV7-9 with TRBJ2-5, with unresolved D. CDR1 is SEHNR and CDR2 is FQNEAQ in the germline V gene (reference sequence). Trimming removed 2 bases from V and 5 bases from J, with 21 bases in between. The CDR3 extends over 17 amino acids. The entire variable domain, with the rest obtained from reference TRBV7-9 and TRBJ2-5, is as follows: DTGVSQNPRHKITKRGQNVTFRCDPISEHNRLYWYRQTLGQGPEFLTYFQNEAQLEKSRLLSDRFSAERPKGSFSTLEIQRTEQGDSAMYLCASSLFVLRKPDETQYFGPGTRLLVL.

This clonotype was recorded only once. CDR3 residues: CASSYTLPGTDTQYF. In DNA form, the CDR3 reads TGTGCCAGCAGTTACACGCTCCCGGGCACAGATACGCAGTATTTT. The chain employs TRBV6-6 and TRBJ2-3; unclear D gene. V lost 2 bases, J lost 1 base, and 10 bases lay in between. This CDR3 is 15 amino acids long. Germline loops: CDR1 MNHNY, CDR2 SVGAGI (reference sequence).

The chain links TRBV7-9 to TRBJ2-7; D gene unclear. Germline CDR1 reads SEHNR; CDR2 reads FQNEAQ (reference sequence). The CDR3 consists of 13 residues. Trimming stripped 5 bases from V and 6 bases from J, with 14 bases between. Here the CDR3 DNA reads TGTGCCAGCAGCAGAACAGACTGGGCCGAGCAGTACTTC. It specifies CASSRTDWAEQYF.

The CDR3 here is CASSFKGGLITDTQYF. CDR3 DNA: TGTGCCAGCAGTTTTAAGGGGGGACTAATCACAGATACGCAGTATTTT. This chain uses TRBV27 with TRBJ2-3, with TRBD2 as a possible D gene (7 bases). Trimming removed 3 bases from V and 2 bases from J, with 15 bases in between. Germline CDR1 MNHEY, CDR2 SMNVEV (reference sequence). The CDR3 runs 16 residues.

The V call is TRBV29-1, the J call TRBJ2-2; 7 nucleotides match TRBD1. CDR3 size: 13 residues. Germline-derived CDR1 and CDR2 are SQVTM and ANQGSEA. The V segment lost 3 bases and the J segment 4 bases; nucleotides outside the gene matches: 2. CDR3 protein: CSVDRGITGELFF. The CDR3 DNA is TGCAGCGTTGACAGGGGGATCACCGGGGAGCTGTTTTTT.

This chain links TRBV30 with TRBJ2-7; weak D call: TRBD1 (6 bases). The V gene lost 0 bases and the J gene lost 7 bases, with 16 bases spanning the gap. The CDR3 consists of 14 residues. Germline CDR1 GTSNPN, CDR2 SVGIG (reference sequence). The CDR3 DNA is TGTGCCTGGAGTGTCCTGACAGGCCTACAGGAGCAGTACTTC. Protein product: CAWSVLTGLQEQYF. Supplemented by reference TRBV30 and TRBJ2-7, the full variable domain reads SQTIHQWPATLVQPVGSPLSLECTVEGTSNPNLYWYRQAAGRGLQLLFYSVGIGQISSEVPQNLSASRPQDRQFILSSKKLLLSDSGFYLCAWSVLTGLQEQYFGPGTRLTVT.

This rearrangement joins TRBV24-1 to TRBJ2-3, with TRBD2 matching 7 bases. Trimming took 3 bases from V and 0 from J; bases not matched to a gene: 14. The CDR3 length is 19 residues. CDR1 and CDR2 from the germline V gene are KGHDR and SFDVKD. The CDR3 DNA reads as TGTGCCACCAGTGATCCCCGTGGCGGGGGACCTCCTAGCACAGATACGCAGTATTTT. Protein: CATSDPRGGGPPSTDTQYF.

The CDR3 nucleotides read TGCAGCGCAAACTCGGAGGCTCGGTCACGAGATACGCAGTATTTT. Protein: CSANSEARSRDTQYF. The gene calls are TRBV29-1 and TRBJ2-3; possible D gene TRBD2, 5 bases. The CDR3 length is 15 residues. Germline CDR1 and CDR2: SQVTM and ANQGSEA. The V gene lost 7 bases and the J gene lost 5 bases, with 22 bases spanning the gap.

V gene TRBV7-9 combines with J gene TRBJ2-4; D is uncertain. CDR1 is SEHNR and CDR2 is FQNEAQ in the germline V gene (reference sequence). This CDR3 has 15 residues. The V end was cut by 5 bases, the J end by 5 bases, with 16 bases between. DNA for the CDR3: TGTGCCAGCAGCCCTACCACAAGCCCCCAAAACATTCAGTACTTC. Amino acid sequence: CASSPTTSPQNIQYF.